This section outlines one T cell receptor beta chain sequence together with its context. The target antigen is unknown. This sample was included in a study of blood T cells in healthy people across ages. Each donor's blood draw was 8.5 to 10 milliliters of peripheral blood. Sample-barcoded 5' priming and a J-beta primer mix drove a second PCR of roughly 6 to 12 cycles. In TCRdb, the 5' RACE reads were re-called with MiXCR into one record per CDR3 protein. The sample records around 2 million distinct CDR3 sequences, about two fifths being singletons. Findings of the study overall: In older individuals, TCR beta diversity per million T cells was lower, falling roughly linearly with age.

The CDR3 loop spans 15 amino acids. J lost 1 base, V lost 6 bases, and 7 bases had no gene match. The chain has TRBV12-3 or TRBV12-4 and TRBJ2-7; TRBD1 aligns across 9 bases. This TCR was recovered from a human donor in good health. The sequencing sample was made of blood. CDR3 coding DNA: TGTGCCAGCAGCTCCGGGACAGGGAATTCCTACGAGCAGTACTTC. Protein: CASSSGTGNSYEQYF.